These T cell receptor beta chains were read from a single sample in a study of control samples from healthy donors and cancer patients. Only in-frame clones appear in the TCRdb table, and some are missing; sequencing was by immunoSEQ multiplex PCR. The sample has roughly 41,000 clones, less than 95% seen once; the top ten hold about 24%. The sequencing sample was made of blood. The receptors were sampled from a man aged 55 to 70 in good health. The CDR3 runs from the conserved cysteine through the conserved F or W. A D gene is named only where the DNA matches it firmly. The size of a clone is reported for some rows only, either as once, few or many, or as a class for expanded clones.

abundance	d_gene	v_gene	j_gene	CDR3nt	CDR3aa
few	TRBD1	TRBV6-6	TRBJ1-5	TGTGCCAGCAGCCATGACAGGGCGGGCAATCAGCCCCAGCATTTT	CASSHDRAGNQPQHF
.	.	TRBV14	TRBJ2-7	TGTGCCAGCTCGGGGACACTTCTTTCCTACGAGCAGTACTTC	CASSGTLLSYEQYF
.	TRBD2	TRBV27	TRBJ2-1	TGTGCCAGCAGTACCGCGTACGGGACTAGCGGGAGCGGATCCTACAATGAGCAGTTCTTC	CASSTAYGTSGSGSYNEQFF
.	.	TRBV28	TRBJ1-5	TGTGCCAGCCCCGGCGGGCGAGGCAATCAGCCCCAGCATTTT	CASPGGRGNQPQHF
.	.	TRBV11-3	TRBJ2-5	TGTGCCAGCAGCTTAAGAGCAAGGCGGGACGGGGAGACCCAGTACTTC	CASSLRARRDGETQYF
.	.	TRBV18	TRBJ1-1	TGTGCCAGCTCACAGATCATGAACACTGAAGCTTTCTTT	CASSQIMNTEAFF
.	.	TRBV29-1	TRBJ2-7	TGCAGCGTTGAAGGGGGGTCCCCCTACGAGCAGTACTTC	CSVEGGSPYEQYF
.	TRBD2	TRBV27	TRBJ2-7	TGTGCCAGCAGACCGGGACTAGCGGGAACCGAGCAGTACTTC	CASRPGLAGTEQYF
.	.	TRBV7-9	TRBJ2-1	TGTGCCAGCAGTTTCAGCGTCGGTGAGCAGTTCTTC	CASSFSVGEQFF
.	TRBD1	TRBV19	TRBJ1-2	TGTGCCAGTCAGGACAGGGGGCGAAACTATGGCTACACCTTC	CASQDRGRNYGYTF
.	.	TRBV28	TRBJ2-7	TGTGCCAGCACCGAAGGCGGAGGTTCCTACGAGCAGTACTTC	CASTEGGGSYEQYF
.	TRBD1	TRBV28	TRBJ1-1	TGTGCCAGCAATCTAGGGAGGGGGCGGACTTTCTTT	CASNLGRGRTFF
.	.	TRBV5-1	TRBJ1-1	TGCGCCAGCAGCTTTAAGGGACAGAACACTGAAGCTTTCTTT	CASSFKGQNTEAFF
.	.	TRBV2	TRBJ2-3	TGTGCCAGCAGTGCCACCCTACATACGCAGTATTTT	CASSATLHTQYF
.	.	TRBV6-1	TRBJ2-1	TGTGCCAGCAGTGAAACCCCCTCCCCTAGCCTAGGGTTCTTC	CASSETPSPSLGFF
.	.	TRBV3-1/TRBV3-2	TRBJ2-7	TGTGCCAGCAGCCAAGGTCCACACGAGCAGTACTTC	CASSQGPHEQYF
.	TRBD1	TRBV28	TRBJ1-2	TGTGCCAGCAGTCCAGGGACAGGGAGGAACTATGGCTACACCTTC	CASSPGTGRNYGYTF